This TCR beta chain was found in a study of cytomegalovirus exposure and HLA in healthy donors. Study results and caveats: Within an earlier analysis, most TCR beta V segments proved productive either about 87% or about 30% of the time.

This clone was observed a few times. Its antigen is undetermined. PCR was performed using 60 Vbeta and 13 Jbeta primers. TCRdb's table, derived via immunoSEQ multiplex PCR, lists solely in-frame clones and lacks some. The sample has around 150,000 clones, 77% seen once; the top ten hold 2% to 2.5%. The sequence was collected from a man aged 30 to 39 in good health and CMV-seronegative. Sequenced sample: PBMCs.

CDR3 sequence (DNA): TGTGCCAGCAGCTTGGAGCTAGCGGGGAGCACAGATACGCAGTATTTT. This gives the protein CASSLELAGSTDTQYF. The chain carries TRBV5-8 and TRBJ2-3, with 9 nucleotides matching TRBD2. This CDR3 has 16 amino acids. Germline values: CDR1 SGHTS, CDR2 YDEGEE. With 0 bases clipped from V and 0 bases from J, the junction kept 2 bases outside the gene matches.